The 22 T cell receptor beta chains listed next were all sequenced from one sample in a study of identical twins. TCRdb analysed the 5' RACE reads with MiXCR anew, one entry per CDR3 protein. There are 140,000 to 150,000 distinct CDR3 sequences in the sample; under 4.5% occur only once, and 7.5% to 8.5% lies in the top ten. Sequencing input: memory T cells sorted from blood. The source of these receptors is a young man in good health.

This clonotype was observed many times. The chain uses TRBV7-8 and TRBJ2-7; no reliable D call. The CDR3 length is 14 residues. Germline loops: CDR1 SGHVS, CDR2 FQNEAQ. Trimming pared 8 bases from V and 2 bases from J, leaving 16 bases between. CDR3 nucleotide sequence: TGTGCCAGCTCCCAGCCTGCGGAGCCCTACGAGCAGTACTTC. As protein: CASSQPAEPYEQYF.

This clonotype appeared many times. The chain joins TRBV12-3 or TRBV12-4 to TRBJ2-5; D possibly uses TRBD1 or TRBD2 (5 bases each). The CDR3 has 13 amino acids. V shed 6 bases and J shed 5 bases, with 13 bases lying between them. Here the CDR3 reads CASRPSWGETQYF. As DNA, the CDR3 is TGTGCCAGCAGACCCTCCTGGGGGGAGACCCAGTACTTC.

This clonotype appeared many times. The chain uses TRBV3-1 and TRBJ2-1; D is ambiguous. CDR1 and CDR2 (germline): LGHDT, YNNKEL (reference sequence). The CDR3 covers 11 residues. With 4 bases removed from V and 8 bases from J, the gap between germline ends came to 6 bases. The DNA of the CDR3 is TGTGCCAGCAGCCCCAGCTATGAGCAGTTCTTC. It translates to CASSPSYEQFF.

The chain is built from TRBV29-1 and TRBJ1-4; TRBD1 might be the D (6 bases). The CDR3 extends over 11 amino acids. Germline V gives CDR1 SQVTM, CDR2 ANQGSEA. The CDR3 is CTAGDNEKLFF. Here the CDR3 DNA reads TGCACAGCAGGGGATAATGAAAAACTGTTTTTT.

The chain links TRBV7-9 to TRBJ2-7, with D perhaps assigned TRBD1 or TRBD2 (5 bases each). Germline CDR1 is SEHNR and CDR2 is FQNEAQ (reference sequence). This CDR3 contains 14 residues. V was trimmed by 5 bases and J by 4 bases, leaving 15 bases between them. CDR3 sequence (DNA): TGTGCCAGCAGCGCGACCGGGGCTAGGTACGAGCAGTACTTC. This encodes CASSATGARYEQYF.

This clonotype was picked up many times. V usage is TRBV5-1 and J usage is TRBJ2-1; either TRBD1 or TRBD2 may fit D (5 bases each). The germline V gene encodes CDR1 SGHRS and CDR2 YFSETQ. The CDR3 loop spans 14 amino acids. With 6 bases removed from V and 8 bases from J, the gap between germline ends came to 18 bases. The CDR3 spells CASTSGRRSHEQFF. The CDR3 DNA reads as TGCGCCAGCACCTCGGGACGCCGCTCTCATGAGCAGTTCTTC.

This clonotype showed up many times. V is TRBV7-3 and J is TRBJ2-7; perhaps TRBD1 as D (7 bases). The length of the CDR3 is 14 residues. Per the germline V gene, CDR1 is SGHTA and CDR2 is FQGTGA. V was trimmed by 4 bases and J by 6 bases, leaving 16 bases between them. The CDR3 DNA reads as TGTGCCAGCAGCTCCGCAGGGGGGAATTCCGAGCAGTACTTC. Its translation: CASSSAGGNSEQYF.

The sample holds many counts of this clonotype. The rearrangement joins TRBV4-1 to TRBJ2-3; 9 bases are shared with TRBD2. This CDR3 spans 16 amino acids. V was clipped by 3 bases and J by 0 bases; unmatched bases: 4. Per germline, CDR1 MGHRA and CDR2 YSYEKL. The CDR3 nucleotides are TGCGCCAGCAGCCAGTCACTAGCGGGCAGCACAGATACGCAGTATTTT. Amino acids: CASSQSLAGSTDTQYF.

This clonotype was found a few times. The chain employs TRBV9 and TRBJ1-2, with 8 positions matching TRBD1. The CDR3 sequence is 17 residues long. CDR1 SGDLS and CDR2 YYNGEE come from the germline V gene. The V segment lost 4 bases and the J segment 1 base; nucleotides outside the gene matches: 12. The CDR3 nucleotides read TGTGCCAGCAGCCCACGGGACAGGTCCATCGGTAACTATGGCTACACCTTC. Encoded protein: CASSPRDRSIGNYGYTF.

This clonotype was detected ten times or more. In nucleotides, the CDR3 is TGTGCCAGCAGCTTGGTGGGGAGAGTCTACGAGCAGTACTTC. It specifies CASSLVGRVYEQYF. The rearrangement uses TRBV5-4 and TRBJ2-7; maybe TRBD2 (5 bases). In germline, CDR1 is SGHNT, CDR2 YYREEE (reference sequence). The ends were cut back, 0 bases at V and 3 bases at J, with 10 bases in the middle. This CDR3 is 14 amino acids long.

This clonotype was detected many times. The genes are TRBV30 and TRBJ2-5; D ambiguous. This CDR3 region has 13 residues. CDR1 GTSNPN and CDR2 SVGIG come from the germline V gene (reference sequence). V shed 0 bases and J shed 2 bases, with 7 bases lying between them. The CDR3 nucleotides read TGTGCCTGGAGTGTACGGCGTCAAGAGACCCAGTACTTC. Its translation is CAWSVRRQETQYF.

At least ten counts were recorded for this clonotype. The gene calls are TRBV2 and TRBJ2-1; 12 bases are a match to TRBD2. This CDR3 comprises 15 residues. V lost 1 base and J lost 7; bases outside the gene matches: 2. Germline V lookup: CDR1 SNHLY, CDR2 FYNNEI. CDR3 in amino acids: CASSEVGTSGNEQFF. CDR3 DNA: TGTGCCAGCAGTGAAGTCGGGACTAGCGGGAATGAGCAGTTCTTC. Variable domain in full (rest from reference TRBV2 and TRBJ2-1): EPEVTQTPSHQVTQMGQEVILRCVPISNHLYFYWYRQILGQKVEFLVSFYNNEISEKSEIFDDQFSVERPDGSNFTLKIRSTKLEDSAMYFCASSEVGTSGNEQFFGPGTRLTVL.

The chain is built from TRBV20-1 and TRBJ1-1; D is perhaps TRBD1 (5 bases). Germline CDR1 and CDR2: DFQATT and SNEGSKA (reference sequence). CDR3 length: 13 amino acids. Trimming pared 6 bases from V and 5 bases from J, leaving 16 bases between. The CDR3 spells CSAHPAGETEAFF. In nucleotides, the CDR3 is TGCAGTGCCCACCCGGCGGGGGAGACTGAAGCTTTCTTT.

This clonotype appeared many times. The CDR3 nucleotides are TGTGCCAGCAGGTTTATGGCTAGCGGGGACAATGAGCAGTTCTTC. Translating gives CASRFMASGDNEQFF. V gene TRBV12-3 or TRBV12-4 combines with J gene TRBJ2-1; TRBD2 agrees at 9 bases. The CDR3 is 15 amino acids. V shed 6 bases and J 5 bases; nucleotides not matched to a gene: 8.

In its sample, this clonotype was seen many times. The chain uses TRBV7-2 and TRBJ2-5, with D unclear. This CDR3 spans 13 amino acids. Germline values: CDR1 SGHTA, CDR2 FQGNSA. V lost 5 bases, J lost 4 bases, and 11 bases lay in between. The CDR3 DNA follows: TGTGCCAGCAGCCGAGGAAAGGGAGAGACCCAGTACTTC. Translated, it gives CASSRGKGETQYF.

This clonotype was detected many times. The chain is built from TRBV28 and TRBJ2-5, with D perhaps matching TRBD1 (6 bases). The CDR3 is 15 residues long. Germline-derived CDR1 and CDR2 are MDHEN and SYDVKM. The V and J ends lost 4 bases and 5 bases respectively, with 17 bases between them. The CDR3 coding sequence is TGTGCCAGCAGTTCCCGATCTCAGGGGCCGGAGACCCAGTACTTC. Translation: CASSSRSQGPETQYF.

This clonotype came up many times. The chain links TRBV7-9 to TRBJ2-5; 7 bases are shared with TRBD2. The CDR3 sequence is 12 residues long. V shed 7 bases, J shed 5 bases, and the junction held 4 bases outside the gene matches. The germline CDR1 and CDR2 sequences are SEHNR and FQNEAQ (reference sequence). The CDR3 loop is CASTSGIETQYF. CDR3 in DNA: TGTGCCAGCACTAGCGGTATCGAGACCCAGTACTTC.

About this clonotype itself: One base away lies a much larger clone, so this may be a sequencing read error. The conserved final phenylalanine or tryptophan is absent from the CDR3, which likely points to a read error. The DNA is omitted, as the CDR3 cannot be located on it reliably, and the CDR3 follows TCRdb's listing. V usage is TRBV2 and J usage is TRBJ2-1; the table's TRBD1 call for D was not verified on the DNA. Germline V gives CDR1 SNHLY, CDR2 FYNNEI. The CDR3 numbers 8 amino acids, ends counted. CDR3 protein: CASNRDFL.

This clonotype was recorded at least ten times. The genes are TRBV20-1 and TRBJ2-5; D is possibly TRBD1 or TRBD2 (5 bases each). CDR1 and CDR2 from the germline V gene are DFQATT and SNEGSKA (reference sequence). V was pared by 6 bases and J by 3 bases, with 14 bases between. This CDR3 has 13 amino acids. CDR3 DNA: TGCAGTGCCACTCCGATGGGGGAAGAGACCCAGTACTTC. Translation: CSATPMGEETQYF.

This clonotype was counted many times. The CDR3 reads CASSQVMTSGTDTQYF. The CDR3 DNA is TGTGCCAGCAGCCAAGTCATGACTAGCGGCACAGATACGCAGTATTTT. This chain connects TRBV3-1 to TRBJ2-3, with 8 bases that match TRBD2. Trimming removed 1 base from V and 1 base from J; junction bases left unmatched: 4. CDR1 is LGHDT and CDR2 is YNNKEL in the germline V gene (reference sequence). CDR3 size: 16 residues.

This clonotype was counted at least ten times. CDR3 DNA: TGCAGTGCTAGTATCACTAGCGGGAGTTCAGAGACCCAGTACTTC. Residues: CSASITSGSSETQYF. V is TRBV20-1 and J is TRBJ2-5, with 11 bases identical to TRBD2. With 3 bases clipped from V and 4 bases from J, the junction kept 7 bases outside the gene matches. The CDR3 runs 15 residues. Germline V gene lookup returns CDR1 DFQATT and CDR2 SNEGSKA (reference sequence).

This clonotype came up many times. This chain uses TRBV12-3 or TRBV12-4 with TRBJ2-2; 9 bases fit TRBD1. There are 15 residues in the CDR3. V shed 6 bases and J 6 bases; nucleotides not matched to a gene: 8. CDR3 residues: CASSHTQGAAGELFF. For the CDR3, the DNA is TGTGCCAGCAGCCATACACAGGGGGCCGCCGGGGAGCTGTTTTTT.